Below are 3 T cell receptor beta chains sequenced from a single sample in a study of T cell responses to AZD1222 COVID-19 vaccine listed by TCRdb under 2021. Interpreted using the paper, the time point label stands for: about 28 days (+/-7) after the second vaccine dose. Libraries were constructed by the immunoSEQ multiplex PCR assay. The source is immuneACCESS, and TCRdb retained only in-frame sequences with V and J called. Part of the clones is not carried over; for the studies checked, unresolved V genes explain less than half of this, and the remainder is unexplained. The sample table records under 40,000 clones; around three quarters of these occur just once. The ten largest clones represent more than 4% of the sample. The sample consisted of peripheral blood, taken 28 days after the second AZD1222 dose. The source of these receptors is an adult who received the AZD1222 COVID-19 vaccine.

V usage is TRBV29-1 and J usage is TRBJ1-2; D perhaps matches TRBD1 (6 bases). V dropped 6 bases and J dropped 4 bases, with 12 bases sitting between them. The germline gives CDR1 SQVTM, CDR2 ANQGSEA. The CDR3 totals 12 residues. The CDR3 DNA sequence: TGCAGCGTCTCCGGACAGCCCTATGGCTACACCTTC. Residues: CSVSGQPYGYTF.

The chain links TRBV9 to TRBJ1-6; D call uncertain. The V and J ends lost 0 bases and 7 bases respectively, with 14 bases between them. The CDR3 runs to 16 residues. In germline, CDR1 is SGDLS, CDR2 YYNGEE. CDR3 nucleotide sequence: TGTGCCAGCAGCGTAGCAACGGACCTATGGAATTCACCCCTCCACTTT. It yields the protein CASSVATDLWNSPLHF.

In its sample, this clone ranks as medium-sized. The rearrangement links TRBV29-1 to TRBJ1-2; a weak D match, TRBD1 (5 bases). The CDR3 is made up of 12 amino acids. Germline CDR1 SQVTM, CDR2 ANQGSEA. Trimming left V 6 bases short and J 3 bases short, with 11 bases between. The CDR3 coding sequence is TGCAGCGTAGACCAGGGAGACTATGGCTACACCTTC. Translating gives CSVDQGDYGYTF.